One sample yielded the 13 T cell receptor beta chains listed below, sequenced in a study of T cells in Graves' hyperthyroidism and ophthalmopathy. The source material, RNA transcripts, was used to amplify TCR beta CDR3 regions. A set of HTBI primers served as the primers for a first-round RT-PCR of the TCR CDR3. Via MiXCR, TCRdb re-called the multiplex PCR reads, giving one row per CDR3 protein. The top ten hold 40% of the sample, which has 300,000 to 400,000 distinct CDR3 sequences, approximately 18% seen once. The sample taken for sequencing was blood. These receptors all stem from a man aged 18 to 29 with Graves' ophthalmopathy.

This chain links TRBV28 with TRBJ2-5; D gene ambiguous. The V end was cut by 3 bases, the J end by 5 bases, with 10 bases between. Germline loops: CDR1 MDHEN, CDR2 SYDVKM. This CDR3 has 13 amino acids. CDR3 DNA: TGTGCCAGCAGTTTCGAGCGTCTGGAGACCCAGTACTTC. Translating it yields CASSFERLETQYF.

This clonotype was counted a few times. The CDR3 region is CATSSRIETSGANVLTF. The CDR3 nucleotides read TGTGCCACCAGCAGCAGGATAGAAACCTCTGGGGCCAACGTCCTGACTTTC. V is TRBV15 and J is TRBJ2-6; no clear D gene. The CDR3 consists of 17 residues. Looked up from germline, CDR1 is LNHNV and CDR2 is YYDKDF (reference sequence). Trimming took 3 bases from V and 0 from J, leaving 12 bases between them.

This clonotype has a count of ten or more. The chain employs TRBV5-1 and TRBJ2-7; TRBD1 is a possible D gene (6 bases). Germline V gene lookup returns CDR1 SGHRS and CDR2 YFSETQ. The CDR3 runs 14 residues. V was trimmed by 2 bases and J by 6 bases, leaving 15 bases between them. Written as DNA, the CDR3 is TGCGCCAGCAGCTTTTCAGGGGATCTGCGCGAGCAGTACTTC. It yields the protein CASSFSGDLREQYF.

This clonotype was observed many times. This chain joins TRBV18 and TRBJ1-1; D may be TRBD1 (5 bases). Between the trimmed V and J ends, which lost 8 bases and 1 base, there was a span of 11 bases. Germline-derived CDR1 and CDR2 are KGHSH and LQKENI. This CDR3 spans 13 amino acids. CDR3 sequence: CASSQGQNTEAFF. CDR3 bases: TGTGCCAGCAGCCAAGGACAGAACACTGAAGCTTTCTTT.

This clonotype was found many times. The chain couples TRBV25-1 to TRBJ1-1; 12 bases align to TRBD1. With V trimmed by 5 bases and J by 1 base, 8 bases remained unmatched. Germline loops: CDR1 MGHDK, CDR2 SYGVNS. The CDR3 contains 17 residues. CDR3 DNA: TGTGCCAGCAGTAAAGGGACAGGGGGCGGTAGGAACACTGAAGCTTTCTTT. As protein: CASSKGTGGGRNTEAFF.

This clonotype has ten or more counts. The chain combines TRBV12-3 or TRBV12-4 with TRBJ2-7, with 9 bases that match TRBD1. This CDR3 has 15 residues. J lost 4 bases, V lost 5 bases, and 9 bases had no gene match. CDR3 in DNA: TGTGCCAGCAGTCCCAGTGGGACAGGGTCTTACGAGCAGTACTTC. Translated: CASSPSGTGSYEQYF.

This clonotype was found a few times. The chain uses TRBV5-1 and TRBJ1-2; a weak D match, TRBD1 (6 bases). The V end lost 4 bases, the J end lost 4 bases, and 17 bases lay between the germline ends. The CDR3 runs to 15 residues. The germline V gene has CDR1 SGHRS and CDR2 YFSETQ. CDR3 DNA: TGCGCCAGCAGCCCAACATCGGGGGGCGGCTATGGCTACACCTTC. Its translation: CASSPTSGGGYGYTF. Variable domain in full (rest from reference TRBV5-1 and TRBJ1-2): KAGVTQTPRYLIKTRGQQVTLSCSPISGHRSVSWYQQTPGQGLQFLFEYFSETQRNKGNFPGRFSGRQFSNSRSEMNVSTLELGDSALYLCASSPTSGGGYGYTFGSGTRLTVV.

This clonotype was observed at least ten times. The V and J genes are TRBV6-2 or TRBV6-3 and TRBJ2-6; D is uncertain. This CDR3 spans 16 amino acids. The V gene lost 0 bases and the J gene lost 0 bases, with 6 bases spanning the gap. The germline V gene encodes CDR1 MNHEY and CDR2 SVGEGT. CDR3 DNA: TGTGCCAGCAGTTACTCTTTCAGCTCTGGGGCCAACGTCCTGACTTTC. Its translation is CASSYSFSSGANVLTF.

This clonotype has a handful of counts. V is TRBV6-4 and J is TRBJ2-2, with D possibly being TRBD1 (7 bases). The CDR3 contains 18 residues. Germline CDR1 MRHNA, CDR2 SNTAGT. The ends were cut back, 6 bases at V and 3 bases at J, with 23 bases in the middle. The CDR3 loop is CASSPFGEAGGDTGELFF. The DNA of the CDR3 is TGTGCCAGCAGCCCTTTCGGGGAGGCAGGGGGAGACACCGGGGAGCTGTTTTTT.

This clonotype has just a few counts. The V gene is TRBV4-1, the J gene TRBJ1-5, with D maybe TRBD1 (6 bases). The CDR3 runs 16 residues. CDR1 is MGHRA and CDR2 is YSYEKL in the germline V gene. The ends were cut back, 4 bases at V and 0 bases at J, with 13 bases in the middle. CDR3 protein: CASSPDQGTSNQPQHF. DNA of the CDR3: TGCGCCAGCAGCCCTGACCAGGGGACTAGCAATCAGCCCCAGCATTTT.

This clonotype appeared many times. The chain's CDR3 is CASSLGTESNTEAFF. The CDR3, as DNA: TGTGCCAGCAGCTTAGGTACAGAGTCGAACACTGAAGCTTTCTTT. The gene calls are TRBV7-8 and TRBJ1-1; D gene ambiguous. The CDR3 is made up of 15 amino acids. V was cut by 1 base and J by 1 base, with 10 bases left in between. Germline CDR1 and CDR2: SGHVS and FQNEAQ.

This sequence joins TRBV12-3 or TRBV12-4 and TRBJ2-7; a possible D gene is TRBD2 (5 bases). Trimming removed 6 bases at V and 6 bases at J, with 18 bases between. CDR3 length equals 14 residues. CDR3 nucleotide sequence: TGTGCCAGCAGCCGACCTAGCCTCGGAGTCGAGCAGTACTTC. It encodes CASSRPSLGVEQYF.

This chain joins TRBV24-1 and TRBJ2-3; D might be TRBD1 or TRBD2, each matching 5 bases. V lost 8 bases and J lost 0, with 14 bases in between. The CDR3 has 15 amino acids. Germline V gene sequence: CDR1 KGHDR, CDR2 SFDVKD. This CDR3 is CATTAGRESTDTQYF. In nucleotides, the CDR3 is TGTGCCACCACCGCCGGCAGGGAGAGCACAGATACGCAGTATTTT.